These 14 T cell receptor beta chains were all obtained from the same sample, sequenced in a study of T cells in localized non-small cell lung cancer. Only in-frame clones appear in the TCRdb table, and some are missing; sequencing was by immunoSEQ multiplex PCR. The sample contains 8,800 or so clones, less than 45% of which appear only once. This specimen was lymph node tissue, taken before any cancer treatment. The receptors derive from a woman aged 35-75 years with stage I lung adenocarcinoma.

The chain links TRBV5-1 to TRBJ2-3, with 7 bases that match TRBD2. The CDR3 runs 15 residues. Losses at the gene ends were 1 base for V and 0 bases for J; bases not matched to a gene: 2. Germline V CDR1 and CDR2: SGHRS, YFSETQ. The DNA of the CDR3 is TGCGCCAGCAGCTTGAGCGGGACTAGCACAGATACGCAGTATTTT. This sequence encodes CASSLSGTSTDTQYF.

The chain's CDR3 is CAWDQNYGYTF. Written as DNA, the CDR3 is TGTGCCTGGGACCAGAACTATGGCTACACCTTC. The rearrangement joins TRBV30 to TRBJ1-2; D not certain. CDR1 and CDR2 (germline): GTSNPN, SVGIG (reference sequence). The length of the CDR3 is 11 residues. The V end was cut by 5 bases, the J end by 2 bases, with 6 bases between.

This clone was counted between two and nine times. The chain couples TRBV7-6 to TRBJ2-6, with a possible D match to TRBD1 (5 bases). From germline, CDR1 is SGHVS and CDR2 FNYEAQ. The CDR3 extends over 16 amino acids. The V end lost 4 bases, the J end lost 0 bases, and 10 bases lay between the germline ends. The CDR3 sequence is CASSYAGISGANVLTF. The CDR3 bases are TGTGCCAGCAGCTACGCAGGGATCTCTGGGGCCAACGTCCTGACTTTC. The entire variable domain, with the rest obtained from reference TRBV7-6 and TRBJ2-6, is as follows: GAGVSQSPRYKVTKRGQDVALRCDPISGHVSLYWYRQALGQGPEFLTYFNYEAQQDKSGLPNDRFSAERPEGSISTLTIQRTEQRDSAMYRCASSYAGISGANVLTFGAGSRLTVL.

This clone appeared a single time. V usage is TRBV18 and J usage is TRBJ1-1; possible D gene TRBD1, 6 bases. The CDR3 is 13 amino acids. Trimming took off 6 bases at V and 8 bases at J, with 16 bases between the two ends. CDR1 and CDR2 from the germline V gene are KGHSH and LQKENI. The CDR3 bases are TGTGCCAGCTCTCCTGGAGGACAGTTCGAAGCTTTCTTT. Its protein product is CASSPGGQFEAFF.

The chain is built from TRBV19 and TRBJ1-1; no reliable D call. In germline, CDR1 is LNHDA, CDR2 SQIVND (reference sequence). The CDR3 runs 15 residues. With 5 bases removed from V and 5 bases from J, the gap between germline ends came to 18 bases. The CDR3: CASSPRDTGGTEAFF. CDR3 sequence (DNA): TGTGCCAGTAGTCCCCGCGACACCGGAGGGACTGAAGCTTTCTTT. Complete variable domain (other parts from reference TRBV19 and TRBJ1-1): DGGITQSPKYLFRKEGQNVTLSCEQNLNHDAMYWYRQDPGQGLRLIYYSQIVNDFQKGDIAEGYSVSREKKESFPLTVTSAQKNPTAFYLCASSPRDTGGTEAFFGQGTRLTVV.

V is TRBV19 and J is TRBJ1-1; D unclear. Germline V gives CDR1 LNHDA, CDR2 SQIVND (reference sequence). The CDR3 covers 13 residues. The V and J ends lost 2 bases and 0 bases respectively, with 4 bases between them. The DNA for the CDR3 is TGTGCCAGTAGTATATCCATGAACACTGAAGCTTTCTTT. Translating it yields CASSISMNTEAFF.

The V and J genes are TRBV30 and TRBJ1-6, with D unclear. Germline V CDR1 and CDR2: GTSNPN, SVGIG (reference sequence). The CDR3 runs to 14 residues. With 4 bases removed from V and 6 bases from J, the gap between germline ends came to 13 bases. The CDR3 nucleotides are TGTGCCTGGACCTTTACAATGCCTAATTCACCCCTCCACTTT. This sequence encodes CAWTFTMPNSPLHF.

This clone has just one count. The chain recombines TRBV19 with TRBJ1-1; D not resolved. The CDR3 covers 14 residues. The germline gives CDR1 LNHDA, CDR2 SQIVND (reference sequence). Trimming stripped 5 bases from V and 0 bases from J, with 10 bases between. The CDR3 bases are TGTGCCAGTAGTCCAGGAACCATGAACACTGAAGCTTTCTTT. As protein: CASSPGTMNTEAFF.

There are a few counts of this clone. The V and J genes are TRBV9 and TRBJ2-2; perhaps TRBD2 as D (6 bases). CDR1 is SGDLS and CDR2 is YYNGEE in the germline V gene. The CDR3 runs to 16 residues. The V end was cut by 6 bases, the J end by 0 bases, with 15 bases between. CDR3 in amino acids: CASTLRGGANTGELFF. CDR3 coding DNA: TGTGCCAGCACCCTGCGGGGTGGGGCGAACACCGGGGAGCTGTTTTTT.

V gene TRBV11-3 combines with J gene TRBJ2-7, with a tentative D call TRBD1 (5 bases). CDR1 is SGHNT, CDR2 YENEEA, per germline. V was clipped by 5 bases and J by 5 bases, with 19 bases between them. The CDR3 spans 15 residues. The CDR3 loop reads CASSTAVAGWHEQYF. The CDR3 DNA sequence: TGTGCCAGCAGCACCGCGGTGGCAGGGTGGCACGAGCAGTACTTC.

This clone was detected only a few times. This chain joins TRBV6-8 and TRBJ2-1; D uncertain. The CDR3 consists of 12 residues. Germline V gene data show CDR1 as MNHGY and CDR2 as SAAAGT. Trimming took 0 bases from V and 4 from J, leaving 1 base between them. CDR3 loop: CASSYSYNEQFF. CDR3 coding DNA: TGTGCCAGCAGTTACTCGTACAATGAGCAGTTCTTC.

This clone was seen a few times. V and J are TRBV11-3 and TRBJ2-5; D possibly corresponds to TRBD2 (5 bases). Germline V gene lookup returns CDR1 SGHNT and CDR2 YENEEA. CDR3 length equals 14 residues. Trimming left V 1 base short and J 5 bases short, with 11 bases between. The CDR3 nucleotides read TGTGCCAGCAGCTTAGGAGGGTATTGGGAGACCCAGTACTTC. Translated, it gives CASSLGGYWETQYF.

This clone was counted once. V usage is TRBV9 and J usage is TRBJ1-2; D gene uncertain. The germline V gene encodes CDR1 SGDLS and CDR2 YYNGEE. Trimming took off 5 bases at V and 13 bases at J, with 18 bases between the two ends. The CDR3 totals 12 residues. The CDR3 here is CASSEGHGPVTF. The CDR3 region has the DNA TGTGCCAGCAGTGAAGGGCACGGGCCTGTCACCTTC.

CDR3 DNA, as far as it was read: TGTGCCATCAGTGAGGGACAGGGGTATGGCTACACC. It translates to CAISEGQGYGYT. The full CDR3 reads CAISEGQGYGYTF. The chain employs TRBV10-3 and TRBJ1-2; 9 bases match TRBD1. Coverage ceases 1 residue before the CDR3 finishes, and the germline J gene fills in the end. Germline V gene data show CDR1 as ENHRY and CDR2 as SYGVKD. Unmatched junction bases numbered 0, after V lost 2 bases and J lost 5 bases. The CDR3 extends over 13 amino acids.